This entry features one T cell receptor beta chain sequence. This specimen comes from a study of blood T cell repertoires in COVID-19. Study background: Acute and convalescent COVID-19 samples came from the United States, Italy and Spain. Sources were T cells, B-cell-depleted T cells, or PBMCs; the material itself was cDNA or gDNA.

This CDR3 is 14 amino acids long. The V end was cut by 7 bases, the J end by 5 bases, with 17 bases between. Germline V gene lookup returns CDR1 LNHDA and CDR2 SQIVND (reference sequence). Libraries were prepared by immunoSEQ multiplex PCR; TCRdb keeps only in-frame clonotypes and omits some of them. The sample contains 450,000 to 600,000 clones, about 85% of which appear only once. Residents of under 25 US areas, aged about 18 to 95 years, made up the participants. Donors were grouped by their self-reported clinical history. This clonotype was sampled from a woman between 18 and 29 years old who had recovered from COVID-19. Sequences were obtained from PBMCs or T cells enriched from blood (not recorded which). The chain recombines TRBV19 with TRBJ1-1; tentative D call: TRBD1 (5 bases). Here the CDR3 reads CASTPGQGITEAFF. CDR3 nucleotide sequence: TGTGCCAGTACCCCCGGGCAGGGAATTACTGAAGCTTTCTTT.